Following are 13 T cell receptor beta chains from one sample sequenced in a study of cytomegalovirus exposure and HLA in healthy donors. Use of 60 Vbeta and 13 Jbeta primers characterized the PCR. Some clones are missing from TCRdb's copy, which holds only in-frame ones; the method was immunoSEQ multiplex PCR. The repertoire holds roughly 170,000 clones, with around 77% as singletons. The sample comprised PBMCs. The receptor set was obtained from a woman aged 25 to 39 in good health and CMV-seronegative.

This clone was observed a single time. In nucleotides, the CDR3 is TGTGCCAGCAGCAGTACGGGACAGGGGTCTTCCTACGAGCAGTACTTC. It yields the protein CASSSTGQGSSYEQYF. V gene TRBV28 combines with J gene TRBJ2-7, with TRBD1 identical over 10 bases. V trimming: 6 bases; J trimming: 1 base; junction bases outside the gene matches: 9. Germline CDR1 MDHEN, CDR2 SYDVKM. CDR3 length: 16 residues.

V usage is TRBV27 and J usage is TRBJ2-5, with D possibly being TRBD2 (5 bases). Gene TRBJ2-7 matches the end of the DNA better, so the J call may be wrong. CDR1 and CDR2 (germline): MNHEY, SMNVEV (reference sequence). CDR3 length equals 17 residues. Written as DNA, the CDR3 is TGTGCCAGCAGTTTCACCGCCCGGACTCTAGGCACCTACGAGCAGTACTTC. Translated: CASSFTARTLGTYEQYF.

The chain links TRBV6-1 to TRBJ2-1; TRBD1 is a possible D gene (6 bases). Trimming stripped 1 base from V and 7 bases from J, with 8 bases between. The CDR3 has 13 residues. Germline CDR1 MNHNS, CDR2 SASEGT. The CDR3 region is CASSEVDRNEQFF. The CDR3 DNA reads TGTGCCAGCAGTGAAGTGGACAGAAATGAGCAGTTCTTC.

This clone was detected once. The V and J genes are TRBV11-2 and TRBJ2-7, with 8 bases that match TRBD1. The CDR3 runs to 15 residues. CDR1 and CDR2 from the germline V gene are SGHAT and FQNNGV. The trim removed 4 bases at V and 3 bases at J, leaving 8 bases unmatched. CDR3 DNA: TGTGCCAGCAGCTCAGACCGGGACAGGAGCTACGAGCAGTACTTC. Amino acid sequence: CASSSDRDRSYEQYF.

The chain links TRBV6-6 to TRBJ2-3, with TRBD2 matching over 9 bases. CDR3 size: 16 residues. Germline CDR1 and CDR2: MNHNY and SVGAGI (reference sequence). V shed 0 bases, J shed 7 bases, and the junction held 8 bases outside the gene matches. This chain's CDR3 is CASSYSPPSGVHTQYF. CDR3 DNA sequence: TGTGCCAGCAGTTACTCCCCCCCTAGCGGGGTACATACGCAGTATTTT.

The chain carries TRBV10-3 and TRBJ2-7; 14 nucleotides line up with TRBD2. The trim removed 6 bases at V and 4 bases at J, leaving 5 bases unmatched. Germline CDR1 reads ENHRY; CDR2 reads SYGVKD. This CDR3 spans 15 amino acids. The CDR3 coding sequence is TGTGCCATCAGAGGGACTAGCGGGAGCCGGTACGAGCAGTACTTC. The encoded protein is CAIRGTSGSRYEQYF.

The chain links TRBV7-2 to TRBJ2-5; D may be TRBD1 (6 bases). This CDR3 has 12 residues. The V and J ends lost 4 bases and 5 bases respectively, with 8 bases between them. Looked up from germline, CDR1 is SGHTA and CDR2 is FQGNSA. CDR3 sequence reads: CASSSQGETQYF. The CDR3 nucleotides are TGTGCCAGCAGCTCTCAGGGGGAGACCCAGTACTTC.

This clone has a single count. The chain couples TRBV6-5 to TRBJ1-2, with 8 bases lining up with TRBD1. The CDR3 loop spans 16 amino acids. J was trimmed by 0 bases and V by 0 bases; bases with no gene match: 3. CDR1 and CDR2 (germline): MNHEY, SVGAGI. CDR3 amino acids: CASSYSTGGANYGYTF. For the CDR3, the DNA is TGTGCCAGCAGTTACTCCACAGGGGGAGCTAACTATGGCTACACCTTC.

The chain combines TRBV5-6 with TRBJ1-1; 7 positions match TRBD1. The CDR3 is 16 amino acids. V trimming: 4 bases; J trimming: 10 bases; junction bases outside the gene matches: 19. The germline CDR1 and CDR2 sequences are SGHDT and YYEEEE. CDR3 residues: CASSPSPTGSSSGAFF. For the CDR3, the DNA is TGTGCCAGCAGCCCTTCCCCGACAGGGAGTTCTTCGGGAGCTTTCTTT.

This chain links TRBV9 with TRBJ2-3; 7 bases agree with TRBD1. J was trimmed by 3 bases and V by 0 bases; bases with no gene match: 1. Germline V CDR1 and CDR2: SGDLS, YYNGEE. The CDR3 totals 14 residues. CDR3 region: CASSVEGATDTQYF. DNA for the CDR3: TGTGCCAGCAGCGTAGAGGGGGCAACAGATACGCAGTATTTT.

The V gene is TRBV20-1, the J gene TRBJ2-5; 8 positions match TRBD1. CDR3 size: 11 residues. The germline V gene has CDR1 DFQATT and CDR2 SNEGSKA (reference sequence). J lost 9 bases, V lost 7 bases, and 7 bases had no gene match. The chain's CDR3 is CSGAGGRAQYF. The CDR3 region has the DNA TGCAGTGGGGCAGGGGGCAGAGCCCAGTACTTC.

The chain recombines TRBV19 with TRBJ1-1; D uncertain. Germline values: CDR1 LNHDA, CDR2 SQIVND (reference sequence). V lost 0 bases, J lost 4 bases, and 15 bases lay in between. The CDR3 covers 16 residues. The CDR3 loop reads CASSIDSAGSGTEAFF. The CDR3 DNA is TGTGCCAGTAGTATAGATTCGGCGGGGTCTGGCACTGAAGCTTTCTTT.

This rearrangement joins TRBV4-3 to TRBJ2-7; 11 bases match TRBD2. Trimming cost V 8 bases and J 3 bases; bases outside gene matches: 9. CDR3 size: 15 residues. Germline V gene sequence: CDR1 LGHNA, CDR2 YSLEER. In DNA form, the CDR3 reads TGCGCCAGCGGAAAGTCTACTAGCGGGAGCTACGAGCAGTACTTC. Translating it yields CASGKSTSGSYEQYF.